Shown below are 27 T cell receptor beta chains from a single sample sequenced in a study of T cells after yellow fever vaccination. TCRdb re-derived calls from the 5' RACE reads in MiXCR, one entry per CDR3 protein. The top ten clones hold 3% to 3.5% of a sample with 300,000 to 400,000 distinct CDR3 sequences, approximately 12% of them seen once. The sequencing used CD4+ T cells sorted from PBMCs, collected 45 days after the yellow fever booster vaccination. The source of these receptors is a man aged 18 to 30 who received the YFV17D yellow fever vaccine.

This clonotype occurred a few times. CDR3 nucleotides: TGTGCCAGCTCACCATTAGGCCGAGGGTTATCCTACGAGCAGTACTTC. This translates into CASSPLGRGLSYEQYF. This rearrangement joins TRBV18 to TRBJ2-7; D possibly corresponds to TRBD2 (5 bases). Trimming stripped 2 bases from V and 1 base from J, with 15 bases between. This CDR3 is built from 16 residues. CDR1 KGHSH and CDR2 LQKENI come from the germline V gene.

The chain couples TRBV2 to TRBJ1-2; 10 bases line up with TRBD1. V lost 7 bases to trimming and J lost 4 bases; unmatched junction nucleotides: 6. The CDR3 covers 14 residues. Germline CDR1 reads SNHLY; CDR2 reads FYNNEI. CDR3 bases: TGTGCCAGCACGTCGACAGGGGGCGGCTATGGCTACACCTTC. Its protein product is CASTSTGGGYGYTF.

This clonotype was recorded many times. The CDR3 bases are TGTGCCAGCAGCCGAAACAGCGGGGGGGGCACAGATACGCAGTATTTT. Translation gives CASSRNSGGGTDTQYF. This chain links TRBV7-2 with TRBJ2-3; TRBD2 matches at 10 bases. The germline CDR1 and CDR2 sequences are SGHTA and FQGNSA. This CDR3 region has 16 residues. The J segment lost 1 base and the V segment lost 5 bases, leaving 6 bases of the junction unmatched.

The chain employs TRBV30 and TRBJ1-6; 11 bases align to TRBD1. V shed 6 bases, J shed 12 bases, and the junction held 10 bases outside the gene matches. The germline gives CDR1 GTSNPN, CDR2 SVGIG (reference sequence). This CDR3 has 14 residues. The CDR3 loop reads CACATGTGGVPLHF. The CDR3 DNA reads TGTGCCTGCGCCACCGGGACAGGGGGAGTACCCCTCCACTTT.

The sample holds many counts of this clonotype. The V gene is TRBV5-4, the J gene TRBJ2-1; 9 positions agree with TRBD2. The CDR3 runs to 15 residues. CDR1 SGHNT and CDR2 YYREEE come from the germline V gene (reference sequence). The V segment lost 1 base and the J segment 6 bases; nucleotides outside the gene matches: 5. CDR3 nucleotides: TGTGCCAGCAGCTTGAGGGCGGGGGGGTCCAATGAGCAGTTCTTC. Translated, it gives CASSLRAGGSNEQFF.

The chain has TRBV11-2 and TRBJ2-1; D perhaps matches TRBD1 (7 bases). CDR1 and CDR2 from the germline V gene are SGHAT and FQNNGV. The CDR3 loop spans 14 amino acids. V gave up 5 bases and J gave up 5 bases, with 13 bases separating them. CDR3 sequence reads: CASSAGQFNNEQFF. Written as DNA, the CDR3 is TGTGCCAGCAGCGCGGGACAGTTCAACAATGAGCAGTTCTTC. Full variable domain (rest looked up from reference TRBV11-2 and TRBJ2-1): EAGVAQSPRYKIIEKRQSVAFWCNPISGHATLYWYQQILGQGPKLLIQFQNNGVVDDSQLPKDRFSAERLKGVDSTLKIQPAKLEDSAVYLCASSAGQFNNEQFFGPGTRLTVL.

The chain employs TRBV20-1 and TRBJ2-1; 7 bases map to TRBD2. The V gene's germline CDR1 is DFQATT and CDR2 SNEGSKA (reference sequence). The CDR3 totals 14 residues. After removal of 5 bases from V and 3 bases from J, the junction contained 7 bases not matched to a gene. In DNA, the CDR3 is TGCAGTGCTCCAGGGAGGGACCTCTACAATGAGCAGTTCTTC. It yields the protein CSAPGRDLYNEQFF.

The J gene is TRBJ2-7, the V gene TRBV12-3 or TRBV12-4; D may match TRBD1 or TRBD2 (6 bases each). Between the trimmed V and J ends, which lost 7 bases and 5 bases, there was a span of 15 bases. The CDR3 consists of 13 residues. The CDR3 bases are TGTGCCAGCACCCCGGGGGCGATCCACGAGCAGTACTTC. Amino acids: CASTPGAIHEQYF.

The chain couples TRBV5-6 to TRBJ1-3; tentative D call: TRBD1 (5 bases). Trimming shortened V by 2 bases and J by 0 bases, and 12 bases separated the two germline ends. This CDR3 has 16 amino acids. Germline CDR1 SGHDT, CDR2 YYEEEE. CDR3 sequence: CASSFMQGDSGNTIYF. DNA for the CDR3: TGTGCCAGCAGCTTCATGCAGGGAGACTCTGGAAACACCATATATTTT.

This clonotype was seen at least ten times. The genes are TRBV11-2 and TRBJ1-4; D ambiguous. The CDR3 extends over 13 amino acids. V dropped 1 base and J dropped 8 bases, with 8 bases sitting between them. Germline V CDR1 and CDR2: SGHAT, FQNNGV. CDR3 in amino acids: CASSLAGGEKLFF. In DNA form, the CDR3 reads TGTGCCAGCAGCTTAGCCGGAGGCGAAAAACTGTTTTTT. The entire variable domain, with the rest obtained from reference TRBV11-2 and TRBJ1-4, is as follows: EAGVAQSPRYKIIEKRQSVAFWCNPISGHATLYWYQQILGQGPKLLIQFQNNGVVDDSQLPKDRFSAERLKGVDSTLKIQPAKLEDSAVYLCASSLAGGEKLFFGSGTQLSVL.

This clonotype was seen a handful of times. The genes are TRBV29-1 and TRBJ2-6, with 9 nucleotides matching TRBD1. CDR3 length: 16 residues. Germline CDR1 and CDR2: SQVTM and ANQGSEA. Trimming removed 5 bases from V and 0 bases from J; junction bases left unmatched: 5. CDR3 protein: CSVMGQGISGANVLTF. The CDR3 region has the DNA TGCAGCGTTATGGGACAGGGAATCTCTGGGGCCAACGTCCTGACTTTC.

This clonotype appeared a few times. This sequence joins TRBV5-1 and TRBJ2-2, with 11 bases matching TRBD1. There are 17 residues in the CDR3. With V trimmed by 0 bases and J by 6 bases, 7 bases remained unmatched. Germline V CDR1 and CDR2: SGHRS, YFSETQ. The CDR3, as DNA: TGCGCCAGCAGCTTGGTGGCGGGACAGGGGGACGCCGGGGAGCTGTTTTTT. It specifies CASSLVAGQGDAGELFF.

This clonotype was observed a handful of times. The chain links TRBV9 to TRBJ2-6; 10 bases match TRBD1. Germline V gene lookup returns CDR1 SGDLS and CDR2 YYNGEE. The CDR3 runs to 18 residues. The V and J ends lost 0 bases and 0 bases, in that order; junction bases with no gene match: 3. The CDR3 DNA sequence: TGTGCCAGCAGCGTAGCCGGACAGGGGGGCTCTGGGGCCAACGTCCTGACTTTC. It is translated as CASSVAGQGGSGANVLTF.

The V gene is TRBV20-1, the J gene TRBJ2-7; D might be TRBD1 (5 bases). Trimming took 3 bases from V and 3 from J, leaving 12 bases between them. The CDR3 consists of 13 residues. The V gene's germline CDR1 is DFQATT and CDR2 SNEGSKA (reference sequence). The CDR3 region is CSASQGRFYEQYF. The CDR3 DNA reads TGCAGTGCTAGCCAGGGTCGGTTCTACGAGCAGTACTTC.

A few counts support this clonotype. The V call is TRBV4-3, the J call TRBJ2-7; no reliable D call. V lost 8 bases, J lost 6 bases, and 17 bases lay in between. The CDR3 sequence is 13 residues long. In germline, CDR1 is LGHNA, CDR2 YSLEER. CDR3 region: CASRPPPPGEQYV. DNA for the CDR3: TGCGCCAGCCGACCGCCCCCCCCGGGCGAGCAGTACGTC.

The chain is built from TRBV29-1 and TRBJ2-3; D may be TRBD1 or TRBD2 (6 bases each). The germline V gene encodes CDR1 SQVTM and CDR2 ANQGSEA. CDR3 length: 14 amino acids. V lost 7 bases to trimming and J lost 1 base, with 15 bases between them. The CDR3 here is CSAGGGHGTDTQYF. As DNA, the CDR3 is TGCAGCGCCGGAGGGGGGCATGGCACAGATACGCAGTATTTT.

This clonotype was seen more than once but under ten times. V gene TRBV20-1 combines with J gene TRBJ2-7, with 10 bases fitting TRBD2. The germline V gene has CDR1 DFQATT and CDR2 SNEGSKA (reference sequence). CDR3 length: 14 amino acids. V gave up 4 bases and J gave up 4 bases; unmatched junction bases: 7. Here the CDR3 DNA reads TGCAGTGCTATGATAGCGGGGGGCGAGTACGAGCAGTACGTC. Amino acids: CSAMIAGGEYEQYV.

This clonotype was counted a few times. The V and J genes are TRBV12-3 or TRBV12-4 and TRBJ1-6, with TRBD1 matching 7 bases. The CDR3 is 15 residues long. With 6 bases clipped from V and 7 bases from J, the junction kept 9 bases outside the gene matches. The CDR3 spells CASRPRTGLNSPLHF. For the CDR3, the DNA is TGTGCCAGCAGACCGAGGACAGGCTTAAATTCACCCCTCCACTTT.

The CDR3 here is CSARPQDFSYGYTF. CDR3 bases: TGCAGTGCTAGACCTCAGGACTTTTCCTATGGCTACACCTTC. The chain joins TRBV20-1 to TRBJ1-2, with D uncertain. Germline V gene lookup returns CDR1 DFQATT and CDR2 SNEGSKA (reference sequence). The CDR3 loop spans 14 amino acids. Trimming took off 2 bases at V and 4 bases at J, with 14 bases between the two ends.

The rearrangement joins TRBV2 to TRBJ1-1; D remains ambiguous. The CDR3 is made up of 11 amino acids. V was cut by 4 bases and J by 10 bases, with 10 bases left in between. Per germline, CDR1 SNHLY and CDR2 FYNNEI. The CDR3 loop reads CASSVRTRAFF. The CDR3 coding sequence is TGTGCCAGCAGTGTTAGAACCCGAGCTTTCTTT. The entire variable domain, with the rest obtained from reference TRBV2 and TRBJ1-1, is as follows: EPEVTQTPSHQVTQMGQEVILRCVPISNHLYFYWYRQILGQKVEFLVSFYNNEISEKSEIFDDQFSVERPDGSNFTLKIRSTKLEDSAMYFCASSVRTRAFFGQGTRLTVV.

This clonotype appeared many times. V and J are TRBV4-2 and TRBJ2-1; 7 bases map to TRBD1. Germline assignment: CDR1 LGHNA and CDR2 YNFKEQ. V gave up 7 bases and J gave up 8 bases; unmatched junction bases: 14. CDR3 size: 15 residues. Written as DNA, the CDR3 is TGTGCCAGCACGCTAACCGGGACAGTTGGCCATGAGCAGTTCTTC. Amino acid sequence: CASTLTGTVGHEQFF.

This clonotype was seen more than once but under ten times. The V gene is TRBV9, the J gene TRBJ2-1; weak D call: TRBD1 (6 bases). Per the germline V gene, CDR1 is SGDLS and CDR2 is YYNGEE. V lost 4 bases to trimming and J lost 5 bases, with 13 bases between them. This CDR3 has 14 residues. The CDR3, as DNA: TGTGCCAGCAGCCGGGGACAAACCGACAATGAGCAGTTCTTC. Translation: CASSRGQTDNEQFF.

This clonotype has just a few counts. This chain connects TRBV23-1 to TRBJ2-1; 10 bases agree with TRBD1. TRBV23-1 is flagged as an ORF with uncertain function. V lost 1 base, J lost 5 bases, and 2 bases stayed unmatched. This CDR3 spans 15 amino acids. The CDR3 reads CASSQWDRGHNEQFF. DNA of the CDR3: TGCGCCAGCAGTCAATGGGACAGGGGACACAATGAGCAGTTCTTC.

This clonotype turned up a few times. The chain employs TRBV19 and TRBJ2-1, with D possibly matching TRBD2 (6 bases). V lost 5 bases and J 7 bases, leaving 18 bases between the germline ends. The CDR3 contains 15 residues. The germline V gene encodes CDR1 LNHDA and CDR2 SQIVND (reference sequence). CDR3: CASSGGQGYWNEQFF. The CDR3 DNA sequence: TGTGCCAGTAGTGGAGGGCAGGGCTATTGGAATGAGCAGTTCTTC.

This clonotype was counted a few times. The genes are TRBV11-2 and TRBJ2-5; 11 bases agree with TRBD2. Trimming at V came to 5 bases and at J to 2 bases, leaving 4 bases not matched to a gene. Germline assignment: CDR1 SGHAT and CDR2 FQNNGV. The CDR3 runs to 15 residues. The chain's CDR3 is CASSLAGGQQETQYF. The CDR3 DNA is TGTGCCAGCAGCCTAGCGGGGGGACAGCAAGAGACCCAGTACTTC. The whole variable domain, remainder taken from reference TRBV11-2 and TRBJ2-5, is EAGVAQSPRYKIIEKRQSVAFWCNPISGHATLYWYQQILGQGPKLLIQFQNNGVVDDSQLPKDRFSAERLKGVDSTLKIQPAKLEDSAVYLCASSLAGGQQETQYFGPGTRLLVL.

In this sample, this clonotype turned up many times. V is TRBV7-9 and J is TRBJ1-6; no definite D call. The V gene lost 3 bases and the J gene lost 7 bases, with 7 bases spanning the gap. CDR1 SEHNR and CDR2 FQNEAQ come from the germline V gene (reference sequence). This CDR3 is 13 amino acids long. CDR3 amino acids: CASSFDGNSPLHF. The DNA for the CDR3 is TGTGCCAGCAGCTTCGACGGGAATTCACCCCTCCACTTT.

The chain has TRBV7-3 and TRBJ1-1; D is undetermined. The CDR3 contains 14 residues. Per the germline V gene, CDR1 is SGHTA and CDR2 is FQGTGA. V was shortened by 1 base and J by 5 bases, with 11 bases between the two germline ends. In nucleotides, the CDR3 is TGTGCCAGCAGCTTAATGGCTGTGGGGACTGAAGCTTTCTTT. Its protein product is CASSLMAVGTEAFF.